Included here is one T cell receptor beta chain sequence, with context. This table comes from immunoSEQ multiplex PCR, and its TCRdb copy is limited to in-frame clones, with some not included. The sample has some 140,000 clones, roughly 90% seen once; the top ten hold approximately 11%. The record originates from a study of cytotoxic CD8 clonotypes in ibrutinib-treated CLL. Study in general: The sample average was 255,043 productive templates and 94,082 productive rearrangements.

With V trimmed by 5 bases and J by 9 bases, 6 bases remained unmatched. Per the germline V gene, CDR1 is SNHLY and CDR2 is FYNNEI. The length of the CDR3 is 15 residues. Specimen: PBMCs, collected after 12 months of ibrutinib treatment. This TCR derives from a human donor with chronic lymphocytic leukemia. This chain connects TRBV2 to TRBJ2-1, with TRBD2 matching 14 bases. The CDR3 bases are TGTGCCAGCAGTCGCGGGACTAGCGGGAGTTTTGAGCAGTTCTTC. The encoded protein is CASSRGTSGSFEQFF.